The clone carrying this T cell receptor beta chain was observed once. Its target is not known. This entry comes from a study of identifying expanded T cells in peripheral blood. Overall study findings and caveats: Two-week clone count variance significantly increased as total template count grew.

V lost 8 bases, J lost 5 bases, and 5 bases stayed unmatched. Germline V lookup: CDR1 SGHTA, CDR2 FQGNSA. The CDR3 is 12 amino acids. Profiling relied on immunoSEQ multiplex PCR, and the TCRdb table lists in-frame clones only, not all of them. The sample carries 60,000 to 70,000 clones, approximately 80% recorded once. Sequencing input: blood. This rearrangement joins TRBV7-2 to TRBJ1-2; 7 nucleotides align to TRBD1. The TCR sequence derives from a person between 18 and 75 years old in good health. Here the CDR3 DNA reads TGTGCCAGCGGCCAGGGGGTATATGGCTACACCTTC. It encodes CASGQGVYGYTF.